The 23 T cell receptor beta chains below all came from one sample that was sequenced in a study of blood T cell repertoires in COVID-19. Some clones are missing from TCRdb's copy, which holds only in-frame ones; the method was immunoSEQ multiplex PCR. The sample has about 160,000 clones; 81% are singletons. Sample: PBMCs or T cells enriched from blood (not recorded which). These receptors were collected from a woman aged 40 to 50 with acute COVID-19.

This chain connects TRBV5-1 to TRBJ2-1, with 9 positions matching TRBD2. CDR3 size: 16 residues. Germline lookup yields CDR1 SGHRS and CDR2 YFSETQ. The J segment lost 1 base and the V segment lost 4 bases, leaving 6 bases of the junction unmatched. The CDR3 coding sequence is TGCGCCAGCAGCCCAGAGACTAGCGGATCCTACAATGAGCAGTTCTTC. Protein sequence: CASSPETSGSYNEQFF.

This clone was detected a few times. The rearrangement uses TRBV27 and TRBJ2-1; D gene uncertain. Germline V gives CDR1 MNHEY, CDR2 SMNVEV (reference sequence). This CDR3 is built from 16 residues. V gave up 0 bases and J gave up 1 base, with 10 bases separating them. The CDR3 DNA reads as TGTGCCAGCAGTTTATCAGTCAGATTTTCCTACAATGAGCAGTTCTTC. Translating gives CASSLSVRFSYNEQFF.

V is TRBV11-2 and J is TRBJ2-1; TRBD1 is a possible D gene (5 bases). V lost 2 bases and J 5 bases, leaving 10 bases between the germline ends. Per germline, CDR1 SGHAT and CDR2 FQNNGV. There are 14 residues in the CDR3. CDR3 protein: CASSLWGSHNEQFF. DNA for the CDR3: TGTGCCAGCAGCTTATGGGGCAGTCACAATGAGCAGTTCTTC. The complete variable domain, with remaining parts taken from reference TRBV11-2 and TRBJ2-1, reads EAGVAQSPRYKIIEKRQSVAFWCNPISGHATLYWYQQILGQGPKLLIQFQNNGVVDDSQLPKDRFSAERLKGVDSTLKIQPAKLEDSAVYLCASSLWGSHNEQFFGPGTRLTVL.

The chain joins TRBV5-1 to TRBJ1-2, with 9 positions matching TRBD1. The CDR3 covers 13 residues. Germline CDR1 SGHRS, CDR2 YFSETQ. V trimming: 3 bases; J trimming: 8 bases; junction bases outside the gene matches: 5. The CDR3, as DNA: TGCGCCAGCAGCTGGGGACAGGGTTACGGCTACACCTTC. Its protein is CASSWGQGYGYTF.

The DNA for the CDR3 is TGTGCCAGCAGCCAAGAAATGGTGGGACTAGCATCCGGGGAGCTGTTTTTT. Translated: CASSQEMVGLASGELFF. The rearrangement uses TRBV3-1 (or the pseudogene TRBV3-2) and TRBJ2-2; 9 nucleotides align to TRBD2. Germline V gene lookup returns CDR1 LGHDT and CDR2 YNNKEL (reference sequence). Unmatched junction bases numbered 8, after V lost 0 bases and J lost 6 bases. The CDR3 totals 17 residues.

The table lists this clone with a few counts. V usage is TRBV6-4 and J usage is TRBJ2-6; D gene uncertain. V was clipped by 6 bases and J by 0 bases, with 9 bases between them. The CDR3 runs to 15 residues. Germline lookup yields CDR1 MRHNA and CDR2 SNTAGT. The CDR3 spells CASSPRGSGANVLTF. The DNA of the CDR3 is TGTGCCAGCAGCCCCCGCGGCTCTGGGGCCAACGTCCTGACTTTC.

This clone was counted between two and nine times. The V and J genes are TRBV11-3 and TRBJ1-1; 8 nucleotides agree with TRBD1. The CDR3 length is 14 residues. With V trimmed by 3 bases and J by 2 bases, 2 bases remained unmatched. The germline CDR1 and CDR2 sequences are SGHNT and YENEEA. In DNA, the CDR3 is TGTGCCAGCAGCTTCGACAGGGGTAACACTGAAGCTTTCTTT. Protein: CASSFDRGNTEAFF.

V usage is TRBV11-3 and J usage is TRBJ2-5; 7 bases are a match to TRBD1. The CDR3 runs to 14 residues. V gave up 5 bases and J gave up 5 bases; unmatched junction bases: 8. Germline assignment: CDR1 SGHNT and CDR2 YENEEA. CDR3 protein: CASSLRQGRETQYF. The CDR3 DNA is TGTGCCAGCAGCCTCAGACAGGGAAGGGAGACCCAGTACTTC. The full variable domain, its missing parts supplied by reference TRBV11-3 and TRBJ2-5, is EAGVVQSPRYKIIEKKQPVAFWCNPISGHNTLYWYLQNLGQGPELLIRYENEEAVDDSQLPKDRFSAERLKGVDSTLKIQPAELGDSAVYLCASSLRQGRETQYFGPGTRLLVL.

This chain joins TRBV19 and TRBJ1-2; tentatively, D is TRBD1 (6 bases). Germline V CDR1 and CDR2: LNHDA, SQIVND (reference sequence). The V end was cut by 6 bases, the J end by 2 bases, with 22 bases between. This CDR3 spans 17 amino acids. The CDR3 nucleotides read TGTGCCAGTAGCGATTTCCGGGACAAAACAGCCAACTATGGCTACACCTTC. It encodes CASSDFRDKTANYGYTF.

The rearrangement joins TRBV3-1 (or the pseudogene TRBV3-2) to TRBJ2-2, with unresolved D. Germline loops: CDR1 LGHDT, CDR2 YNNKEL (reference sequence). The CDR3 totals 12 residues. Trimming took 8 bases from V and 5 from J, leaving 9 bases between them. This CDR3 reads CASRGLTGELFF. DNA for the CDR3: TGTGCCAGCCGAGGTCTTACCGGGGAGCTGTTTTTT.

CDR3 nucleotide sequence: TGTGCCACCAGCATAGGGGGAGTGTTTTCCGGGGAGCTGTTTTTT. It specifies CATSIGGVFSGELFF. This chain joins TRBV15 and TRBJ2-2; maybe TRBD1 (6 bases). CDR3 length: 15 residues. With 4 bases removed from V and 6 bases from J, the gap between germline ends came to 15 bases. Germline CDR1 and CDR2: LNHNV and YYDKDF (reference sequence).

J is TRBJ2-7 and V is TRBV12-3 or TRBV12-4, with D possibly matching TRBD2 (6 bases). This CDR3 contains 13 residues. Trimming cost V 1 base and J 11 bases, with 15 bases left between them. CDR3 in DNA: TGTGCCAGCAGTTTAGGGCCAGGGAGGATCGAGTACTTC. Protein: CASSLGPGRIEYF.

This sequence joins TRBV11-3 and TRBJ2-1, with 7 bases fitting TRBD1. In germline, CDR1 is SGHNT, CDR2 YENEEA. The CDR3 consists of 15 residues. Trimming took 0 bases from V and 13 from J; bases not matched to a gene: 12. This chain's CDR3 is CASSLEIQAGTAQFF. CDR3 DNA: TGTGCCAGCAGCTTAGAGATCCAGGCCGGGACAGCTCAGTTCTTC.

CDR3 sequence: CASSQVTGTSPLHF. As DNA, the CDR3 is TGTGCCAGCAGCCAAGTGACAGGGACTTCACCCCTCCACTTT. J is TRBJ1-6 and V is TRBV3-1 (or the pseudogene TRBV3-2); 7 bases match TRBD1. Germline loops: CDR1 LGHDT, CDR2 YNNKEL (reference sequence). The CDR3 is 14 amino acids. The junction had 3 bases not matched to a gene; V was cut back by 1 base and J by 9 bases.

The rearrangement uses TRBV5-6 and TRBJ2-1, with TRBD1 matching over 11 bases. The CDR3 runs to 16 residues. Germline CDR1 and CDR2: SGHDT and YYEEEE. The junction had 8 bases not matched to a gene; V was cut back by 4 bases and J by 5 bases. For the CDR3, the DNA is TGTGCCAGCAGCCCCTGGGACAGGGGGGAAAACAATGAGCAGTTCTTC. Protein sequence: CASSPWDRGENNEQFF.

This chain connects TRBV5-1 to TRBJ2-4; 7 positions match TRBD2. The germline V gene encodes CDR1 SGHRS and CDR2 YFSETQ. CDR3 length: 20 residues. Trimming cost V 4 bases and J 0 bases; bases outside gene matches: 19. The CDR3 region has the DNA TGCGCCAGCAGCCTAAGACCCCCCGCTGGGGAGGGGATAGCCAAAAACATTCAGTACTTC. Amino acids: CASSLRPPAGEGIAKNIQYF. The entire variable domain, with the rest obtained from reference TRBV5-1 and TRBJ2-4, is as follows: KAGVTQTPRYLIKTRGQQVTLSCSPISGHRSVSWYQQTPGQGLQFLFEYFSETQRNKGNFPGRFSGRQFSNSRSEMNVSTLELGDSALYLCASSLRPPAGEGIAKNIQYFGAGTRLSVL.

This clone is a singleton in its sample. This chain uses TRBV5-1 with TRBJ1-1, with 9 positions matching TRBD1. Per germline, CDR1 SGHRS and CDR2 YFSETQ. This CDR3 is built from 16 residues. J gave up 4 bases and V 0 bases, and 7 bases lay outside the gene matches. The CDR3 sequence: CASSLEGQGPTTEAFF. The CDR3 DNA is TGCGCCAGCAGCTTGGAGGGACAGGGACCAACCACTGAAGCTTTCTTT.

This clone appeared a single time. The rearrangement uses TRBV9 and TRBJ2-3, with D tentatively TRBD1 (6 bases). This CDR3 has 15 amino acids. Germline CDR1 reads SGDLS; CDR2 reads YYNGEE. V was cut by 3 bases and J by 3 bases, with 14 bases left in between. The CDR3 here is CASSETSGTTDTQYF. DNA for the CDR3: TGTGCCAGCAGCGAAACATCCGGGACAACAGATACGCAGTATTTT.

The chain combines TRBV5-1 with TRBJ2-2; 7 bases are shared with TRBD2. The CDR3 has 15 residues. The V gene's germline CDR1 is SGHRS and CDR2 YFSETQ. The J segment lost 0 bases and the V segment lost 5 bases, leaving 4 bases of the junction unmatched. CDR3 bases: TGCGCCAGCAGGTCCGGGACTACGAACACCGGGGAGCTGTTTTTT. Its protein product is CASRSGTTNTGELFF.

The genes are TRBV3-1 (or the pseudogene TRBV3-2) and TRBJ1-3, with D uncertain. Trimming shortened V by 6 bases and J by 8 bases, and 11 bases separated the two germline ends. CDR3 length: 12 amino acids. Germline V gives CDR1 LGHDT, CDR2 YNNKEL (reference sequence). CDR3 sequence: CASRSGGHTIYF. CDR3 in DNA: TGTGCCAGCAGAAGTGGTGGGCACACCATATATTTT.

The genes are TRBV7-4 and TRBJ2-7; TRBD2 matches at 10 bases. Germline V gene lookup returns CDR1 SGHVT and CDR2 SQSDAQ. The CDR3 runs 16 residues. The ends lost 1 base at V and 2 bases at J; junction bases unmatched: 5. The DNA for the CDR3 is TGTGCCAGCAGCTTAGAGGCTAGCGGGAGCCCCTACGAGCAGTACGTC. Translated, it gives CASSLEASGSPYEQYV.

The genes are TRBV5-3 and TRBJ2-7; 9 nucleotides agree with TRBD2. TRBV5-3 carries the ORF label, with uncertain function. The length of the CDR3 is 16 residues. V lost 3 bases to trimming and J lost 0 bases; unmatched junction nucleotides: 7. The CDR3, as DNA: TGTGCCAGAAGCTCGCTTCTAGCGGGGCTCTCCTACGAGCAGTACGTC. Amino acid sequence: CARSSLLAGLSYEQYV.

The chain links TRBV2 to TRBJ2-3; TRBD2 aligns across 12 bases. Germline CDR1 SNHLY, CDR2 FYNNEI. Trimming took 6 bases from V and 4 from J; bases not matched to a gene: 8. The CDR3 is 16 residues long. This CDR3 is CASSRASGRVSDTQYF. The CDR3 DNA sequence: TGTGCCAGCAGCCGCGCTAGCGGGAGGGTATCAGATACGCAGTATTTT.